Given below is one TCR beta chain in context. The entry originates in a study of shared clonotypes between healthy human individuals. Profiling relied on immunoSEQ multiplex PCR, and the TCRdb table lists in-frame clones only, not all of them. This table holds fewer than 700,000 clones, roughly 96% found once. CD8 cells classed as naive were CD45RO-negative and positively selected for CCR7, excluding terminally differentiated effector memory CD45RA+ cells. The V gene's germline CDR1 is MNHEY and CDR2 SVGAGI. The CDR3 spans 11 residues. Trimming took off 7 bases at V and 7 bases at J, with 8 bases between the two ends.

The source of this sequence is a woman under 40 in good health. Sequencing was performed on naive CD8+ T cells sorted from blood. The chain links TRBV6-5 to TRBJ2-1; the D is unclear. The CDR3 spells CASISLNEQFF. CDR3 nucleotide sequence: TGTGCCAGCATCTCCCTGAATGAGCAGTTCTTC.